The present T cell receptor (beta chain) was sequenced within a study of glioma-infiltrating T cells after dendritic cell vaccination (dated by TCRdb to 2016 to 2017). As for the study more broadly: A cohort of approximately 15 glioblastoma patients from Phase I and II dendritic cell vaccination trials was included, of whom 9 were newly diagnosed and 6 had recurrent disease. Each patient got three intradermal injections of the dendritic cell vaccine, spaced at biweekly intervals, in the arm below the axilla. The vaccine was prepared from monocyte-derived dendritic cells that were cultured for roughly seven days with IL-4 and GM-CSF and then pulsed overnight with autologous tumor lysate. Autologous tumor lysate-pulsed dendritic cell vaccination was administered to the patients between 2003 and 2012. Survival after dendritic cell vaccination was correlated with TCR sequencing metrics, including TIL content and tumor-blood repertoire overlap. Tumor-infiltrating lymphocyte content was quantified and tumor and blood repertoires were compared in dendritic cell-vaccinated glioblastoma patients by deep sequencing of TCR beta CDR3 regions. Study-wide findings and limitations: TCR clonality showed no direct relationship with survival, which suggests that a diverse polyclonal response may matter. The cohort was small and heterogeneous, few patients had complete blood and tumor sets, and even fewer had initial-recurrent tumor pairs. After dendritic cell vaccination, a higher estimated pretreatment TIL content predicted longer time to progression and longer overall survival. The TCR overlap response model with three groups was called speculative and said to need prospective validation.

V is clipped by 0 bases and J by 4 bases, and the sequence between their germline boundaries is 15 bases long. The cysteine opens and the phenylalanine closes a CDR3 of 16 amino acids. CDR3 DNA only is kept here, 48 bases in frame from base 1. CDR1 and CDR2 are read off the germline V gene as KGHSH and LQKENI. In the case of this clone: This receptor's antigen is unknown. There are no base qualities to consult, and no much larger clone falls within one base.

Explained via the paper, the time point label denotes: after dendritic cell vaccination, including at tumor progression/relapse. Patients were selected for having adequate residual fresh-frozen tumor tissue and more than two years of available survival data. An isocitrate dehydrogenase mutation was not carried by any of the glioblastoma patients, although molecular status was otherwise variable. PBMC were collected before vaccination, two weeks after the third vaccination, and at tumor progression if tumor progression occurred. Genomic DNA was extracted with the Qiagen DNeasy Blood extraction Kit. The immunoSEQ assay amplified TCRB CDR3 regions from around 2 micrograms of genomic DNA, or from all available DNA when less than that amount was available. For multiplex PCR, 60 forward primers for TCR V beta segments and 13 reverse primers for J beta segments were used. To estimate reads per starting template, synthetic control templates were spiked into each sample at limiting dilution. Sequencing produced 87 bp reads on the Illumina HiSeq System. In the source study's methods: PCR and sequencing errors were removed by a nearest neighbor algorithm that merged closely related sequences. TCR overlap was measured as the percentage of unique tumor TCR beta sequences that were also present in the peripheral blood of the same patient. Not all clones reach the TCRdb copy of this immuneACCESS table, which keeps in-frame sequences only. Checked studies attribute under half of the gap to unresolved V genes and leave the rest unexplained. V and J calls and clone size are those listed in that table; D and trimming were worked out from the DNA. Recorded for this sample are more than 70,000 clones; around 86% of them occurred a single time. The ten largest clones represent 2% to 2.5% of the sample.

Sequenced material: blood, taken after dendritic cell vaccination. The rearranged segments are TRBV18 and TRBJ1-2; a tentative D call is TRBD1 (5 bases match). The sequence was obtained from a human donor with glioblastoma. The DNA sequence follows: TGTGCCAGCTCACCACCGGAGGGGCCAACGAGCTATGGCTACACCTTC. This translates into CASSPPEGPTSYGYTF. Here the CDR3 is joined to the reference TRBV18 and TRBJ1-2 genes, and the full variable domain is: NAGVMQNPRHLVRRRGQEARLRCSPMKGHSHVYWYRQLPEEGLKFMVYLQKENIIDESGMPKERFSAEFPKEGPSILRIQQVVRGDSAAYFCASSPPEGPTSYGYTFGSGTRLTVV.